This TCR beta chain was obtained from a study of T cell responses to AZD1222 COVID-19 vaccine. Study-level results: Repertoire sampling occurred only after the peak T cell response. Spike-specific TCR breadth and depth both grew after two AZD1222 doses.

Per the germline V gene, CDR1 is MNHEY and CDR2 is SVGAGI. There are 16 residues in the CDR3. Trimming left V 2 bases short and J 5 bases short, with 19 bases between. Profiling relied on immunoSEQ multiplex PCR, and the TCRdb table lists in-frame clones only, not all of them. Here the sample spans 15,000 to 18,000 clones, 88% being singletons. Turning to this clone: Its antigen is not identified.

Samples with a second dose at about 4 or about 12 weeks were pooled together. The material was peripheral blood, obtained 28 days after the second AZD1222 dose. The receptor was isolated from an adult who received the AZD1222 COVID-19 vaccine. The gene calls are TRBV6-5 and TRBJ2-7; possible D gene TRBD1, 5 bases. CDR3 nucleotide sequence: TGTGCCAGCAGTTACCAGCAGGGTAACGCTCTCCACGAGCAGTACTTC. Translated: CASSYQQGNALHEQYF.